The 23 T cell receptor beta chains below were found in one sample sequenced in a study of graft-versus-host responses after intestinal transplantation. Which antigens these TCRs recognize remains unknown. Assay: immunoSEQ multiplex PCR; the TCRdb copy retains only in-frame clones and omits some. The repertoire includes some 130,000 clones, 85% to 95% of them detected once, and more than 0.095% sits in the top ten. The starting material was unstimulated CD4+ T cells sorted from spleen or lymph node cells, obtained before intestinal transplant. These receptors originate from a human donor who received an intestinal transplant.

The J gene is TRBJ1-2, the V gene TRBV5-6; D is perhaps TRBD1 (5 bases). V lost 2 bases and J lost 8, with 13 bases in between. Per the germline V gene, CDR1 is SGHDT and CDR2 is YYEEEE. The CDR3 contains 13 residues. The CDR3, as DNA: TGTGCCAGCAGCTTCCGGGGCGGAGGGGGCTACACCTTC. This encodes CASSFRGGGGYTF.

The CDR3 sequence is CASSIGTSGINEQFF. CDR3 nucleotide sequence: TGTGCCAGCAGCATCGGGACTAGCGGGATCAATGAGCAGTTCTTC. The rearrangement links TRBV5-6 to TRBJ2-1, with TRBD2 matching 13 bases. The trim removed 4 bases at V and 6 bases at J, leaving 4 bases unmatched. Germline V gene lookup returns CDR1 SGHDT and CDR2 YYEEEE. The length of the CDR3 is 15 residues.

V is TRBV7-2 and J is TRBJ1-5, with D possibly matching TRBD1 (5 bases). With 5 bases removed from V and 3 bases from J, the gap between germline ends came to 11 bases. The CDR3 length is 14 residues. Germline V gives CDR1 SGHTA, CDR2 FQGNSA. CDR3 DNA sequence: TGTGCCAGCAGCGTTGACAGTAACAATCAGCCCCAGCATTTT. This codes for CASSVDSNNQPQHF.

The V call is TRBV7-3, the J call TRBJ1-1, with D maybe TRBD1 (5 bases). Germline CDR1 is SGHTA and CDR2 is FQGTGA. The CDR3 sequence is 14 residues long. V lost 4 bases and J 5 bases, leaving 14 bases between the germline ends. The CDR3 loop is CASSSRDPVTEAFF. For the CDR3, the DNA is TGTGCCAGCAGCTCCCGGGACCCTGTAACTGAAGCTTTCTTT.

This clone was recorded a few times. The chain has TRBV7-6 and TRBJ1-3, with D possibly matching TRBD1 (5 bases). Germline V gene sequence: CDR1 SGHVS, CDR2 FNYEAQ. CDR3 length equals 16 residues. V lost 3 bases to trimming and J lost 4 bases, with 16 bases between them. The CDR3 reads CASSLAAGAGGNTIYF. DNA of the CDR3: TGTGCCAGCAGCTTGGCGGCCGGGGCCGGAGGAAACACCATATATTTT.

The chain is built from TRBV5-1 and TRBJ2-6; 8 bases align to TRBD1. The CDR3 is 18 residues long. After removal of 0 bases from V and 3 bases from J, the junction contained 8 bases not matched to a gene. The germline V gene has CDR1 SGHRS and CDR2 YFSETQ. The CDR3 loop reads CASSLERTGNGGANVLTF. The CDR3 DNA sequence: TGCGCCAGCAGCTTGGAAAGGACAGGGAACGGTGGGGCCAACGTCCTGACTTTC. The entire variable domain, with the rest obtained from reference TRBV5-1 and TRBJ2-6, is as follows: KAGVTQTPRYLIKTRGQQVTLSCSPISGHRSVSWYQQTPGQGLQFLFEYFSETQRNKGNFPGRFSGRQFSNSRSEMNVSTLELGDSALYLCASSLERTGNGGANVLTFGAGSRLTVL.

This clone was recorded once. The chain joins TRBV7-9 to TRBJ1-1; no definite D call. With 1 base removed from V and 7 bases from J, the gap between germline ends came to 7 bases. Germline values: CDR1 SEHNR, CDR2 FQNEAQ (reference sequence). There are 12 residues in the CDR3. The DNA for the CDR3 is TGTGCCAGCAGCTTAGGCCACCTTGAAGCTTTCTTT. Translating gives CASSLGHLEAFF.

The sample holds one count of this clone. The CDR3 coding sequence is TGTGCCACCAGCGGGAGTAGAGAGGGCGGACACACAGATACGCAGTATTTT. Translating gives CATSGSREGGHTDTQYF. This chain links TRBV15 with TRBJ2-3; D may be TRBD1 or TRBD2 (5 bases each). The length of the CDR3 is 17 residues. V gave up 5 bases and J gave up 2 bases, with 20 bases separating them. Germline values: CDR1 LNHNV, CDR2 YYDKDF (reference sequence). The full variable domain, with the rest looked up from reference TRBV15 and TRBJ2-3, is DAMVIQNPRYQVTQFGKPVTLSCSQTLNHNVMYWYQQKSSQAPKLLFHYYDKDFNNEADTPDNFQSRRPNTSFCFLDIRSPGLGDTAMYLCATSGSREGGHTDTQYFGPGTRLTVL.

V usage is TRBV30 and J usage is TRBJ1-1; possible D gene TRBD1, 5 bases. Trimming stripped 2 bases from V and 0 bases from J, with 19 bases between. The CDR3 sequence is 17 residues long. Per the germline V gene, CDR1 is GTSNPN and CDR2 is SVGIG (reference sequence). Written as DNA, the CDR3 is TGTGCCTGGAGTCGAGACTTTGGGGGGATACTGAACACTGAAGCTTTCTTT. It is translated as CAWSRDFGGILNTEAFF.

This chain uses TRBV5-1 with TRBJ1-3; D is undetermined. Per germline, CDR1 SGHRS and CDR2 YFSETQ. V shed 6 bases and J shed 0 bases, with 13 bases lying between them. The CDR3 extends over 15 amino acids. The CDR3 bases are TGCGCCAGCACCCCCGGGGAATACTCTGGAAACACCATATATTTT. It is translated as CASTPGEYSGNTIYF.

The chain links TRBV5-1 to TRBJ2-1; D is uncertain. There are 14 residues in the CDR3. The ends were cut back, 5 bases at V and 7 bases at J, with 16 bases in the middle. CDR1 is SGHRS, CDR2 YFSETQ, per germline. The CDR3 nucleotides are TGCGCCAGCAGTCCCCCTAGGTTAGGGAATGAGCAGTTCTTC. As protein: CASSPPRLGNEQFF.

For the CDR3, the DNA is TGTGCCAGCTCCCCAACAGGGGGAGGGGGCAATCAGCCCCAGCATTTT. Its translation is CASSPTGGGGNQPQHF. The chain recombines TRBV18 with TRBJ1-5; 8 positions match TRBD1. This CDR3 has 16 residues. The ends lost 6 bases at V and 2 bases at J; junction bases unmatched: 9. Per germline, CDR1 KGHSH and CDR2 LQKENI.

This rearrangement joins TRBV29-1 to TRBJ2-7; 9 positions agree with TRBD1. The junction had 7 bases not matched to a gene; V was cut back by 7 bases and J by 3 bases. The CDR3 spans 13 residues. From germline, CDR1 is SQVTM and CDR2 ANQGSEA. CDR3 sequence: CSAEPGQGYEQYF. The CDR3 DNA follows: TGCAGCGCGGAACCGGGACAGGGCTACGAGCAGTACTTC.

The chain has TRBV29-1 and TRBJ1-1, with D maybe TRBD1 (5 bases). Germline V gene data show CDR1 as SQVTM and CDR2 as ANQGSEA. This CDR3 contains 13 residues. V was clipped by 4 bases and J by 4 bases, with 13 bases between them. CDR3 protein: CSVVQDLGTEAFF. The CDR3 DNA is TGCAGCGTTGTACAGGATCTAGGCACTGAAGCTTTCTTT. Variable domain in full (rest from reference TRBV29-1 and TRBJ1-1): SAVISQKPSRDICQRGTSLTIQCQVDSQVTMMFWYRQQPGQSLTLIATANQGSEATYESGFVIDKFPISRPNLTFSTLTVSNMSPEDSSIYLCSVVQDLGTEAFFGQGTRLTVV.

The chain uses TRBV7-8 and TRBJ1-3; the D is unclear. Trimming took 1 base from V and 4 from J, leaving 14 bases between them. Per the germline V gene, CDR1 is SGHVS and CDR2 is FQNEAQ. The CDR3 extends over 16 amino acids. The CDR3 region has the DNA TGTGCCAGCAGCTTAGGAACCACAACCGGAGGAAACACCATATATTTT. Protein: CASSLGTTTGGNTIYF.

The gene calls are TRBV19 and TRBJ2-3; TRBD2 matches at 7 bases. Per the germline V gene, CDR1 is LNHDA and CDR2 is SQIVND (reference sequence). V was pared by 3 bases and J by 4 bases, with 4 bases of the junction left unmatched. This CDR3 has 14 amino acids. Here the CDR3 DNA reads TGTGCCAGTAGTATGGGAGGGATGGCAGATACGCAGTATTTT. This translates into CASSMGGMADTQYF.

The chain joins TRBV25-1 to TRBJ2-2; D is uncertain. Germline lookup yields CDR1 MGHDK and CDR2 SYGVNS. Deletions cut 3 bases from V and 4 bases from J, with 12 bases between. This CDR3 contains 15 residues. The CDR3 loop reads CASSDPGPSTGELFF. The CDR3 DNA follows: TGTGCCAGCAGTGATCCTGGGCCGAGCACCGGGGAGCTGTTTTTT.

The rearrangement joins TRBV19 to TRBJ2-3; D might be TRBD2 (5 bases). The germline V and J ends were trimmed by 4 bases and 0 bases, with 14 bases remaining between them. Germline V gene sequence: CDR1 LNHDA, CDR2 SQIVND (reference sequence). The length of the CDR3 is 16 residues. The CDR3, as DNA: TGTGCCAGTAGTACCTCCCTGGGAGCGAGCACAGATACGCAGTATTTT. Amino acids: CASSTSLGASTDTQYF.

The V call is TRBV6-5, the J call TRBJ1-5; D gene ambiguous. CDR3 length equals 14 residues. Germline assignment: CDR1 MNHEY and CDR2 SVGAGI. V was pared by 7 bases and J by 2 bases, with 12 bases between. The CDR3 sequence is CASKGNAGNQPQHF. The CDR3 DNA is TGTGCCAGCAAAGGGAATGCCGGCAATCAGCCCCAGCATTTT.

The genes are TRBV5-6 and TRBJ2-2, with a tentative D call TRBD2 (6 bases). The CDR3 is 16 amino acids. Trimming removed 3 bases at V and 4 bases at J, with 16 bases between. CDR1 and CDR2 (germline): SGHDT, YYEEEE. The CDR3 protein is CASSSIGTPTTGELFF. DNA of the CDR3: TGTGCCAGCAGCTCCATCGGGACTCCTACCACCGGGGAGCTGTTTTTT.

This CDR3 is CASSPDRGASRVSYEQYF. For the CDR3, the DNA is TGTGCCAGCTCCCCAGACAGGGGAGCTAGTCGTGTGTCCTACGAGCAGTACTTC. The chain employs TRBV18 and TRBJ2-7; 8 positions agree with TRBD1. This CDR3 comprises 18 residues. From germline, CDR1 is KGHSH and CDR2 LQKENI. With V trimmed by 6 bases and J by 1 base, 17 bases remained unmatched.

J is TRBJ2-7 and V is TRBV5-1; 7 bases map to TRBD1. V trimming: 0 bases; J trimming: 0 bases; junction bases outside the gene matches: 3. The CDR3 is 15 residues long. Germline V gene data show CDR1 as SGHRS and CDR2 as YFSETQ. CDR3 DNA: TGCGCCAGCAGCTTGGAGGACAGGACCTCCTACGAGCAGTACTTC. This codes for CASSLEDRTSYEQYF.

The rearrangement joins TRBV18 to TRBJ1-5, with D possibly being TRBD1 (6 bases). With 0 bases removed from V and 1 base from J, the gap between germline ends came to 10 bases. Germline CDR1 and CDR2: KGHSH and LQKENI. This CDR3 comprises 16 residues. The CDR3 loop is CASSPPNGQSNQPQHF. The CDR3 DNA reads TGTGCCAGCTCACCACCTAATGGACAGAGCAATCAGCCCCAGCATTTT.